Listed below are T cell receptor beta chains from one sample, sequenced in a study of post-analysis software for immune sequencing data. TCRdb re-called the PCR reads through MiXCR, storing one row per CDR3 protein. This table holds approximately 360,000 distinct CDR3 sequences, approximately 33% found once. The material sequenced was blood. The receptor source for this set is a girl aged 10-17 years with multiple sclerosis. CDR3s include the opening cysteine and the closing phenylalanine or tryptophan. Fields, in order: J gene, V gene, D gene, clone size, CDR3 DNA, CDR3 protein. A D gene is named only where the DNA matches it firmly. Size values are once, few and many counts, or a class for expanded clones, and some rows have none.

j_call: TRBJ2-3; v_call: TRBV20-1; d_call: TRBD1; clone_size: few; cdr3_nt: TGCAGTGCTGATCCGGGACAGGGTACAGATACGCAGTATTTT; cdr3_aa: CSADPGQGTDTQYF
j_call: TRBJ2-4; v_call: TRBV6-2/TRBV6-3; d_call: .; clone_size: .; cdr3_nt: TGTGCCAGCAGTTACTTTGGCCGCACTATGACCGCCAAAAACATTCAGTACTTC; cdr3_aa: CASSYFGRTMTAKNIQYF
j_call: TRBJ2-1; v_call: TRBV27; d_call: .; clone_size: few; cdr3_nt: TGTGCCAGCAGTTTGATATGGGTAAGGGGTGGCGATGAGCAGTTCTTC; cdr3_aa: CASSLIWVRGGDEQFF
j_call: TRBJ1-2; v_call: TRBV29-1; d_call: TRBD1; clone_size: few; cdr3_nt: TGCAGCGTCGAGCAGGGGGCCGACTATGGCTACACCTTC; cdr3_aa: CSVEQGADYGYTF
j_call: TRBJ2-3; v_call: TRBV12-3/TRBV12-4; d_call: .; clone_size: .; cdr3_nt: TGTGCCAGCACCCTACTAGGTACGCAGTATTTT; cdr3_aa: CASTLLGTQYF
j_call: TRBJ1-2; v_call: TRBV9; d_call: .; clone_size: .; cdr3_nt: TGTGCCAGCAGCGTATCCAGCCGGGGCTCCAGTAACTATGGCTACACCTTC; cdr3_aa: CASSVSSRGSSNYGYTF
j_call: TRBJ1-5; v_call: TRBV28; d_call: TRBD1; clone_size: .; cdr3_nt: TGTGCCAGCAGTTTATACAGGGGGCAGCCCCAGCATTTT; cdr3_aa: CASSLYRGQPQHF
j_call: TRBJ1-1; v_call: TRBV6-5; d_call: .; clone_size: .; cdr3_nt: TGTGCCAGCAGTTACGGATGGAAGGAGAACACTGAAGCTTTCTTT; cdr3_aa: CASSYGWKENTEAFF
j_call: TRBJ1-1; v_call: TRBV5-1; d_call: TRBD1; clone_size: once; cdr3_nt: TGCGCCAGCAGCTTGCACAGGGGGGACACTGAAGCTTTCTTT; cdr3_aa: CASSLHRGDTEAFF
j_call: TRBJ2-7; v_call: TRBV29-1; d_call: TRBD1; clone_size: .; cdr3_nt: TGCAGCGTAGCAAGGGGGACAGGGGTCTCCTACGAGCAGTACTTC; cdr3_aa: CSVARGTGVSYEQYF
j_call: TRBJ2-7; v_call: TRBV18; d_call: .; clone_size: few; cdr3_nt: TGTGCCAGCAGCCCCGACAGGACCTACGAGCAGTACTTC; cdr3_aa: CASSPDRTYEQYF
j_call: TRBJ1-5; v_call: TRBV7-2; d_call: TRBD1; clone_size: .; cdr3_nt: TGTGCCAGCAGCCCTCCGGGACAGGGGGGCCAGCCCCAGCATTTT; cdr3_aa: CASSPPGQGGQPQHF
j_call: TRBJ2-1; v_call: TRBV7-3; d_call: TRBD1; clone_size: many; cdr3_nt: TGTGCCAGCAGCTTAATTCAGGGGGCAGGCAATGAGCAGTTCTTC; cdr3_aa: CASSLIQGAGNEQFF